The T cell receptor beta chain under discussion was sequenced for a study of T cells in Graves' hyperthyroidism and ophthalmopathy. Findings of the study overall: Most clonotypes that expanded in the thyroid above 0.001 also showed up in blood.

Investigators excluded patients with uncontrolled infection, other autoimmune disease, pregnancy or lactation. The study collected blood at first hyperthyroidism diagnosis, before any ophthalmopathy symptoms arose. This clonotype has ten or more counts. The antigen is undetermined. Germline assignment: CDR1 LGHDT and CDR2 YNNKEL (reference sequence). Trimming took 4 bases from V and 0 from J, leaving 24 bases between them. The CDR3 covers 20 residues. Researchers amplified the TCR beta CDR3 regions from RNA transcripts. With the HTBI primer set, the TCR CDR3 went through a first round of RT-PCR. TCRdb re-called the multiplex PCR reads with MiXCR, one entry per CDR3 protein. The sample carries roughly 290,000 distinct CDR3 sequences, 13% recorded once.

The receptor comes from a woman between 25 and 40 years old with Graves' hyperthyroidism that later progressed to Graves' ophthalmopathy. Specimen: blood. This rearrangement joins TRBV3-1 to TRBJ2-2; D possibly uses TRBD1 or TRBD2 (6 bases each). CDR3 sequence: CASSPQVDLGGAANTGELFF. In DNA, the CDR3 is TGTGCCAGCAGCCCGCAAGTGGATCTGGGGGGCGCCGCGAACACCGGGGAGCTGTTTTTT.